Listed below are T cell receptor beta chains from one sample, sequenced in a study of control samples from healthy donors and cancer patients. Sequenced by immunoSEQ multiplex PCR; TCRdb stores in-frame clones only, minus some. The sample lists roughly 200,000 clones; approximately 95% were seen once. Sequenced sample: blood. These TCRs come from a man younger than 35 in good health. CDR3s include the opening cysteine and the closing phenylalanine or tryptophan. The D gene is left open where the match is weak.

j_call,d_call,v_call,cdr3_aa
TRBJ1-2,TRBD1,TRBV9,CASSPVVGQGVNGYTF
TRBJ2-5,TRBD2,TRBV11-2,CASSPGLADIPYQETQYF
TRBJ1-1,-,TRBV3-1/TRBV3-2,CASSQMGGTEAFF
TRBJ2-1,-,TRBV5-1,CASSLGQYNEQFF
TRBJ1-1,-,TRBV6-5,CASGPQRANTEAFF
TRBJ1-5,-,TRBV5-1,CASSLAGAGQPQHF
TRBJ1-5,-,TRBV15,CATSRDQVEQPQHF
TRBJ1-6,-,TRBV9,CASSVQGKDSPLHF
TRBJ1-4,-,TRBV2,CASGGTFNEKLFF
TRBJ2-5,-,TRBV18,CASSRPGGQQETQYF
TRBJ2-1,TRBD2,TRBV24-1,CATSDPRGGFEQFF
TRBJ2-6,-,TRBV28,CASTWGGARGANVLTF
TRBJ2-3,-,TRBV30,CAWSRSKRGTDTQYF
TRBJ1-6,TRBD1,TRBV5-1,CASSWDRDSPLHF
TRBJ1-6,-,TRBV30,CAWSMGRTGGTPLHF
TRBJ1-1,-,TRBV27,CASSFLKHEMNTEAFF
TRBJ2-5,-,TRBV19,CASSSPIGGRAETQYF
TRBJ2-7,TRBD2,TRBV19,CASSLAGSTYEQYF
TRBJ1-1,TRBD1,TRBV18,CASSRDRTEAFF
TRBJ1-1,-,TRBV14,CASSQSWGQNTEAFF
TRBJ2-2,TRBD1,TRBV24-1,CATRQGMNTGELFF
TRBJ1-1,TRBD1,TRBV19,CASVLTGDTEAFF
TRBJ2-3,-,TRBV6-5,CASSWGSQYSTDTQYF
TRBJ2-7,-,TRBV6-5,CASSYSFSRAYEQYF
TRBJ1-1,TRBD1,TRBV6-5,CASRINGQGDNAFF
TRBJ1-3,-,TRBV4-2,CASSQVNEGDTIYF
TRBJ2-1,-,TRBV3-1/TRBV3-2,CASSQDGGPYNEQFF
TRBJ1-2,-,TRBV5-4,CASSLPPGRGTYGYTF